This is a list of T cell receptor beta chains from one sample in a study of T-cell reconstitution after alpha-beta-depleted transplantation in children. TCRdb re-called the PCR reads through MiXCR, storing one row per CDR3 protein. The top ten hold approximately 2.9% of the sample, which has hundreds of thousands of distinct CDR3 sequences, around 12% seen once. The specimen was PBMCs from the stem cell graft donor, collected from the stem cell graft. The receptor set was obtained from a human donor who donated a stem cell graft to a child with acute lymphoblastic leukemia. The CDR3 runs from the conserved cysteine through the conserved F or W. Fields, in order: V gene, clone size, CDR3 protein. A row's size may be missing; if present it is once, few, many or a size class.

TRBV5-1,few,CASSETSGSSYNEQFF
TRBV24-1,many,CATSDLLDTGELFF
TRBV29-1,many,CSVDRVNTEAFF
TRBV24-1,many,CATSDGGTGNYYGYTF
TRBV3-1,-,CASSQEPNNEQFF
TRBV5-6,many,CASSLVSFTDTQYF
TRBV9,many,CASSVGTGLVTGELFF
TRBV29-1,many,CSVARDRVYEQYF
TRBV5-1,-,CASSLYGGRANEQYF
TRBV5-1,once,CASSLSPFTGQGHDDQYF
TRBV29-1,many,CSVERGFGTENYEQYF
TRBV30,-,CAWSRSAQVSSYEQYF
TRBV5-4,few,CASSSSRAHGTEAFF
TRBV7-9,many,CASSKEGQLYEQYF
TRBV7-8,-,CASSPGRGGLYEQYF
TRBV29-1,many,CSVEDRGGSVNEQFF
TRBV7-2,-,CASSARLAGATDTQYF
TRBV10-3,many,CAISEMGLGSSYNSPLHF
TRBV5-6,many,CASSLVGSNYGYTF
TRBV7-2,many,CASSFRQGKINEQYF
TRBV7-2,-,CASSLRSSGVYQETQYF
TRBV5-6,-,CASSSRGGSQETQYF
TRBV7-9,few,CASSLGPGTYNEQFF
TRBV7-6,many,CASRSGRLNEQYF
TRBV7-8,-,CASSWTLPGTGGSGANGLTF
TRBV20-1,-,CSATRGLTGEQFF
TRBV2,many,CASRTGDYSNQPQHF
TRBV12-3/TRBV12-4,many,CASSLNAIGNTIYF
TRBV12-3/TRBV12-4,many,CASSLRYHESSGANVLTF
TRBV7-2,many,CASSLRDRGDSTQYF
TRBV20-1,many,CSAGLMSGTGHDEQYF
TRBV12-3/TRBV12-4,many,CASSFYRVDNEQFF
TRBV7-9,many,CASSLKLRTVMNTEAFF
TRBV5-5,few,CASSHRTGGQNTEAFF
TRBV20-1,few,CSARRQGSRGASFPYEQYF
TRBV20-1,many,CSAVGQGITEAFF
TRBV10-2,-,CASSKPRQGDTEAFF
TRBV29-1,many,CSVGGQGVSEQYF
TRBV5-1,many,CASSWGQEGEKLFF
TRBV9,many,CASSPSSKGAPYEQYF
TRBV6-5,-,CASSYSIRTRYSNQPQHF
TRBV14,-,CASSHRVTYNEQFF
TRBV28,-,CASSSQVSGELFF
TRBV7-2,many,CASSLRTSGYPTDTQYF
TRBV20-1,many,CSARQSGTHDQPQHF
TRBV10-3,many,CAISEGSGDSYGYTF